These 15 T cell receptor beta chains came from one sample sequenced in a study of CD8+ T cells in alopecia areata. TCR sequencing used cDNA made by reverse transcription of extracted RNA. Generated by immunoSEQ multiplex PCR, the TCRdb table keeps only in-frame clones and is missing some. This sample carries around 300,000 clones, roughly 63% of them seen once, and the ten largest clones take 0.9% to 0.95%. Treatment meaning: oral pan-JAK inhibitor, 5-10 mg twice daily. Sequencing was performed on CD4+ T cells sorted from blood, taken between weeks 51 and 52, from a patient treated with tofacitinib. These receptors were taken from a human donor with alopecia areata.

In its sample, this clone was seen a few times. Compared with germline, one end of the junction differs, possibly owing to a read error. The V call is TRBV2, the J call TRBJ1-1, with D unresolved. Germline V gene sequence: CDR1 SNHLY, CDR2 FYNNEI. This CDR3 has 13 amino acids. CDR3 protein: CASREERNTEAFF. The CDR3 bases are TGTGCCAGCAGGGAAGAACGTAACACTGAAGCTTTCTTT.

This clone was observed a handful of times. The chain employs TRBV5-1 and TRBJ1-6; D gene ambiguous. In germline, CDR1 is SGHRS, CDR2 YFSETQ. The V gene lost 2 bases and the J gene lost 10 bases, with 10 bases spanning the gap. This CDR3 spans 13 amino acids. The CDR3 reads CASSFGGESPLHF. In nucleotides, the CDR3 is TGCGCCAGCAGCTTCGGCGGGGAGTCACCCCTCCACTTT.

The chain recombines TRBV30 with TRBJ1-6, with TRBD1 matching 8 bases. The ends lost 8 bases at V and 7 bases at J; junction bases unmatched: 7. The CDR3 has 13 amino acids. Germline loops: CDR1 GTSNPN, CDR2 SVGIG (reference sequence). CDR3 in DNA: TGTGCCGGGTCGACAGGGGCCAATTCACCCCTCCACTTT. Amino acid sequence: CAGSTGANSPLHF.

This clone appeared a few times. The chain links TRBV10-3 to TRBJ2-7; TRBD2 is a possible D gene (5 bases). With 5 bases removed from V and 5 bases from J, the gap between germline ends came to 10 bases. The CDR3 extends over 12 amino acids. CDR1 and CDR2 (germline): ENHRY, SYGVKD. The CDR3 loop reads CAISRPRDEQYF. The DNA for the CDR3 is TGTGCCATCAGTCGCCCGAGGGACGAGCAGTACTTC.

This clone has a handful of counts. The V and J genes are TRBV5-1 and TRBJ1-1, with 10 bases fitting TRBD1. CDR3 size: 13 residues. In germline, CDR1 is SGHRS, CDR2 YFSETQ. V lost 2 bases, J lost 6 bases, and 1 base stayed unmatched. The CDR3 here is CASSFGQGAEAFF. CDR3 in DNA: TGCGCCAGCAGCTTCGGACAGGGGGCTGAAGCTTTCTTT.

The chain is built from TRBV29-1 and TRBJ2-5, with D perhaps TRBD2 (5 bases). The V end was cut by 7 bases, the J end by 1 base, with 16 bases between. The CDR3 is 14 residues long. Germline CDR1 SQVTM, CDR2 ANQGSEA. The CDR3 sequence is CSGLPSGLQETQYF. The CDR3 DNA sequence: TGCAGCGGCCTCCCCAGCGGCCTCCAAGAGACCCAGTACTTC.

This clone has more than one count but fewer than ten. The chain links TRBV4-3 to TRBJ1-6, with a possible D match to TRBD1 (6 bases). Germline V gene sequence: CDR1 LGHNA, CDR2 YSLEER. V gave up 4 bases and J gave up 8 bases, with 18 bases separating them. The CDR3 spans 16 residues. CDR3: CASSRRINRADSPLHF. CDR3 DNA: TGCGCCAGCAGCCGTAGGATAAACAGGGCCGATTCACCCCTCCACTTT.

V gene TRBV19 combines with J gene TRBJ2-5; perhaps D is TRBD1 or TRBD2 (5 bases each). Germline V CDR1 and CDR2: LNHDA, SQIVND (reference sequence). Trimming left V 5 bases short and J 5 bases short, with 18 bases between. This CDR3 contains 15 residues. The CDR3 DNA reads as TGTGCCAGTAGTCCGACCGGGACCCCGAGGGAGACCCAGTACTTC. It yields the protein CASSPTGTPRETQYF.

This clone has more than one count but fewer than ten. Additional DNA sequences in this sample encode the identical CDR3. The CDR3 sequence is CASSLEGADTQYF. CDR3 DNA: TGCGCCAGCAGCTTGGAGGGCGCAGATACGCAGTATTTT. This rearrangement joins TRBV5-1 to TRBJ2-3; D is unclear. Germline CDR1 and CDR2: SGHRS and YFSETQ. This CDR3 region has 13 residues. Trimming removed 0 bases at V and 4 bases at J, with 6 bases between.

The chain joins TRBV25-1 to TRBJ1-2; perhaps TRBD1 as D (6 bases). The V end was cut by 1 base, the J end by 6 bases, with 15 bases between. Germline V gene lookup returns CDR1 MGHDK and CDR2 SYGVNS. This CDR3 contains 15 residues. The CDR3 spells CASSELIGGEDGYTF. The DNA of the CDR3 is TGTGCCAGCAGTGAATTGATAGGGGGGGAGGATGGCTACACCTTC.

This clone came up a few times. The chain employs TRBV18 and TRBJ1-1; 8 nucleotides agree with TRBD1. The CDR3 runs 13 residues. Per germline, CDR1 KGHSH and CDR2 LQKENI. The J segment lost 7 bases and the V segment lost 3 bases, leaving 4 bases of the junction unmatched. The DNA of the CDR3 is TGTGCCAGCTCACCCCGGGACAGGCTTGAAGCTTTCTTT. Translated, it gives CASSPRDRLEAFF. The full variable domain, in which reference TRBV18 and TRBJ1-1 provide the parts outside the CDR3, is NAGVMQNPRHLVRRRGQEARLRCSPMKGHSHVYWYRQLPEEGLKFMVYLQKENIIDESGMPKERFSAEFPKEGPSILRIQQVVRGDSAAYFCASSPRDRLEAFFGQGTRLTVV.

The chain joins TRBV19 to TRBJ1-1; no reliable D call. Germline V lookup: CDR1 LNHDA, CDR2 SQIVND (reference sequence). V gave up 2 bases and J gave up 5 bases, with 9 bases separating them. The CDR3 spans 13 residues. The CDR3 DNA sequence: TGTGCCAGTAGTATAACGACCATGACTGAAGCTTTCTTT. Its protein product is CASSITTMTEAFF.

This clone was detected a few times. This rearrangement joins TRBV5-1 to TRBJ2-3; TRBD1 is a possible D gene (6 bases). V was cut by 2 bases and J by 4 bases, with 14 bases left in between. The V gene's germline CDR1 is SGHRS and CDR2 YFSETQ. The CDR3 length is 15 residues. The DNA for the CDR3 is TGCGCCAGCAGCTTATTAACAGCAGGGGCAGATACGCAGTATTTT. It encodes CASSLLTAGADTQYF.

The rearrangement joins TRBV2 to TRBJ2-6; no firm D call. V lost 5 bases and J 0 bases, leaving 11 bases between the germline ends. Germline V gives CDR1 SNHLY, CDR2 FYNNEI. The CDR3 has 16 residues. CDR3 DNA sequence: TGTGCCAGCAGTCTAACGGGCAGCTCTGGGGCCAACGTCCTGACTTTC. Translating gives CASSLTGSSGANVLTF.

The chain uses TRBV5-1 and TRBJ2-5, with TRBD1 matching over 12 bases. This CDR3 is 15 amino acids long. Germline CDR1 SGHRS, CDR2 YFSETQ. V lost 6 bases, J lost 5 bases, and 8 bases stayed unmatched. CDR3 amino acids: CASIPGTGGPETQYF. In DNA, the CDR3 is TGCGCCAGCATTCCCGGGACAGGGGGCCCGGAGACCCAGTACTTC.